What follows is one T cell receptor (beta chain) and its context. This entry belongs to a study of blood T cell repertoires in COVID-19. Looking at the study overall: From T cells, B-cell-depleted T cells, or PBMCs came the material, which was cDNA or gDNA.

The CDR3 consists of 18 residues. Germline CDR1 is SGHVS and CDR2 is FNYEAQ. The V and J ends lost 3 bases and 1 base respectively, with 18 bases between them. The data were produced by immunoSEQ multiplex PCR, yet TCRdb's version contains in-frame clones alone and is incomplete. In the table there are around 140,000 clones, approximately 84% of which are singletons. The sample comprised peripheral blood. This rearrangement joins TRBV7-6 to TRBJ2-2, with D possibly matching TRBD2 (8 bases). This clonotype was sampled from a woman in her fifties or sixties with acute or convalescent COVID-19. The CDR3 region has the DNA TGTGCCAGCAGCTTCCCCAGGGGGAGCGGGAGGAACACCGGGGAGCTGTTTTTT. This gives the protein CASSFPRGSGRNTGELFF. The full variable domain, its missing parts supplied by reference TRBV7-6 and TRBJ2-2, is GAGVSQSPRYKVTKRGQDVALRCDPISGHVSLYWYRQALGQGPEFLTYFNYEAQQDKSGLPNDRFSAERPEGSISTLTIQRTEQRDSAMYRCASSFPRGSGRNTGELFFGEGSRLTVL.